The rows below give T cell receptor beta chains drawn from one sample of a study of blood T cell repertoires in COVID-19. This table comes from immunoSEQ multiplex PCR, and its TCRdb copy is limited to in-frame clones, with some not included. Here the sample spans 130,000 to 150,000 clones, 60% to 80% being singletons. The sample consisted of peripheral blood. These receptors were obtained from a man aged 50 to 59 with active or convalescent COVID-19. Both conserved end residues are part of each CDR3. D genes are given only for firm matches. Size tells how often a clone was seen (once, few, many) or the class of an expanded clone, and some rows leave it out.

clone_size	j_call	d_call	v_call	cdr3_nt	cdr3_aa
few	TRBJ2-1	TRBD2	TRBV2	TGTGCCAGCAGAAGACTAGCGGAGAACAATGAGCAGTTCTTC	CASRRLAENNEQFF
NA	TRBJ2-5	NA	TRBV5-8	TGTGCCAGCAGCTTGGCCAGGGGTTGGGAGACCCAGTACTTC	CASSLARGWETQYF
NA	TRBJ2-1	TRBD2	TRBV7-6	TGTGCCAGCAGGGGGACTAGCGGGAAAAATGAGCAGTTCTTC	CASRGTSGKNEQFF
NA	TRBJ2-4	NA	TRBV18	TGTGCCAGCTCACCGGCGGGGAGTGGCAAAAACATTCAGTACTTC	CASSPAGSGKNIQYF
NA	TRBJ1-5	NA	TRBV10-2	TGCGCCAGCAGCCCAGGACAGCCGTCGCCCCAGCATTTT	CASSPGQPSPQHF
NA	TRBJ1-2	NA	TRBV18	TGTGCCAGCTCACCGAACGGGGAGGACGGCTACACCTTC	CASSPNGEDGYTF
NA	TRBJ2-7	NA	TRBV14	TGTGCCAGCACCCCAAGACAGGTAAAAGAGCAGTACTTC	CASTPRQVKEQYF
NA	TRBJ1-1	NA	TRBV19	TGTGCCAGTAGTAACGTCCGAGGGGGTGAAGCTTTCTTT	CASSNVRGGEAFF
few	TRBJ2-1	TRBD2	TRBV2	TGTGCCATCACCCCTCTTGAACTAGGAGCGGGAGCTAACAATGAGCAGTTCTTC	CAITPLELGAGANNEQFF
NA	TRBJ2-7	TRBD2	TRBV10-3	TGTGCCATCACAAAGAGCGGGAGGGCCGCCCACGAGCAGTACTTC	CAITKSGRAAHEQYF
NA	TRBJ2-1	TRBD2	TRBV29-1	TGCAGCGTCGAAACTAGCGGGCTCCCACCTAATGAGCAGTTCTTC	CSVETSGLPPNEQFF
NA	TRBJ2-5	NA	TRBV27	TGTGCCAGCAGTCCCCACCTAGCAGACCAAGAGACCCAGTACTTC	CASSPHLADQETQYF
NA	TRBJ1-1	NA	TRBV24-1	TGTGCCACCAAGGACGGGGTGAACACTGAAGCTTTCTTT	CATKDGVNTEAFF
NA	TRBJ2-5	NA	TRBV5-1	TGCGCCAGCAGCTTATGGGGCGGCTTCTCAGAGACCCAGTACTTC	CASSLWGGFSETQYF
few	TRBJ2-1	TRBD2	TRBV4-1	TGCGCCAGCAGCCGAAAAGGAGCGGGAGAATACAATGAGCAGTTCTTC	CASSRKGAGEYNEQFF
NA	TRBJ1-4	NA	TRBV5-1	TGCGCCAGCAGCTTGGGGGCAGCAGTTGATGAAAAACTGTTTTTT	CASSLGAAVDEKLFF
NA	TRBJ2-3	TRBD1	TRBV6-4	TGTGCCAGTCCGCCTCCCAGGACAGGGTTGGAAGATACGCAGTATTTT	CASPPPRTGLEDTQYF
NA	TRBJ1-4	TRBD1	TRBV9	TGTGCCAGCAGCCCCCGGGACAGCTCCAATGAAAAACTGTTTTTT	CASSPRDSSNEKLFF
NA	TRBJ1-2	TRBD1	TRBV29-1	TGCAGCGTTGGGGACAGAGCTAACTATGGCTACACCTTC	CSVGDRANYGYTF
few	TRBJ1-2	NA	TRBV13	TGTGCCAGCAGCTTAGGTGGAAGGGCAGGGGCCCGTTATGGCTACACCTTC	CASSLGGRAGARYGYTF
NA	TRBJ1-6	TRBD1	TRBV9	TGTGCCAGCAGTGTCGGGACAGATAATAATTCACCCCTCCACTTT	CASSVGTDNNSPLHF
few	TRBJ2-2	NA	TRBV7-9	TGTGCCAGCAGCGGGCTGACTAGGGCGAACACCGGGGAGCTGTTTTTT	CASSGLTRANTGELFF
once	TRBJ2-4	NA	TRBV29-1	TGCAGCGCCCTAGCGGACAGCGCCAAAAACATTCAGTACTTC	CSALADSAKNIQYF
NA	TRBJ2-5	TRBD2	TRBV27	TGTGCCAGCAGTTTTCTGAGTGGGCCGGGACTAGGGATCCAAGAGACCCAGTACTTC	CASSFLSGPGLGIQETQYF
few	TRBJ1-5	NA	TRBV3-1/TRBV3-2	TGTGCCAGCAGCCAAGATTCCGGCAATCAGCCCCAGCATTTT	CASSQDSGNQPQHF
NA	TRBJ1-3	NA	TRBV5-6	TGTGCCAGCAGCCCGACAGGTTACTCTGGAAACACCATATATTTT	CASSPTGYSGNTIYF
NA	TRBJ1-5	NA	TRBV12-2	TGTGCAAGTCGCCCCGAAGATAGAAATCAGCCCCAGCATTTT	CASRPEDRNQPQHF
NA	TRBJ2-7	NA	TRBV9	TGTGCCAGCAGCGTAGGGGGACTCCTTTCCTACGAGCAGTACTTC	CASSVGGLLSYEQYF
NA	TRBJ2-7	TRBD1	TRBV4-1	TGCGCCAGCAGCCAGTTGGACAGGATCTCCTACGAGCAGTACTTC	CASSQLDRISYEQYF
NA	TRBJ1-3	NA	TRBV6-5	TGTGCCAGCAGTCGCACAGGTTACTCTGGAAACACCATATATTTT	CASSRTGYSGNTIYF
few	TRBJ2-7	NA	TRBV29-1	TGCAGCGTTGCCCCGACAGGTTCCTACGAGCAGTACTTC	CSVAPTGSYEQYF
NA	TRBJ2-1	NA	TRBV6-5	TGTGCCACAAAGGGGCAGGGCCGCGGCAATGAGCAGTTCTTC	CATKGQGRGNEQFF
NA	TRBJ1-1	NA	TRBV28	TGTGCCAGCAGTTTATGGGGGGGGGCGACTGAAGCTTTCTTT	CASSLWGGATEAFF
NA	TRBJ2-2	TRBD1	TRBV7-9	TGTGCCAGCAGCCCCAGGGACAGGGTCACCGGGGAGCTGTTTTTT	CASSPRDRVTGELFF
NA	TRBJ1-1	NA	TRBV27	TGTGCCAGCAGTCCGCAACTTCCTTCGGGGTTGAACACTGAAGCTTTCTTT	CASSPQLPSGLNTEAFF
few	TRBJ1-1	NA	TRBV3-1/TRBV3-2	TGTGCCAGCAGCCAGAACCGGGACACTGAAGCTTTCTTT	CASSQNRDTEAFF
NA	TRBJ1-5	NA	TRBV19	TGTGCCAGTAGTATGTTTAGGGGAAATCAGCCCCAGCATTTT	CASSMFRGNQPQHF
NA	TRBJ2-1	TRBD2	TRBV3-1/TRBV3-2	TGTGCCAGCAGCCACGTACTAGCGGGAGGAAGAAGCTACAATGAGCAGTTCTTC	CASSHVLAGGRSYNEQFF
few	TRBJ2-7	NA	TRBV6-1	TGTGCCAGCAGTGATGCGGACAGTTCCTTCTACGAGCAGTACTTC	CASSDADSSFYEQYF
NA	TRBJ2-1	TRBD1	TRBV29-1	TGCAGCGTGGCAGGGGGTTCGCGCCGGGCTGAGCAGTTCTTC	CSVAGGSRRAEQFF
NA	TRBJ2-3	TRBD2	TRBV5-1	TGCGCCAGCCGGACTAGCGGCACAGATACGCAGTATTTT	CASRTSGTDTQYF
NA	TRBJ2-7	TRBD1	TRBV4-1	TGCGCCAGCAGCCAAGATGTAGGGACAGGAACCTACGAGCAGTACTTC	CASSQDVGTGTYEQYF
NA	TRBJ2-1	TRBD2	TRBV4-2	TGTGCCAGCAGCCAACGGCTAGCGGGCTCGAGCTCCTACAATGAGCAGTTCTTC	CASSQRLAGSSSYNEQFF
once	TRBJ2-1	TRBD2	TRBV5-1	TGCGCCAGCAGCTTTCCCCGTGGGAGGGCGTACAATGAGCAGTTCTTC	CASSFPRGRAYNEQFF
NA	TRBJ2-1	TRBD2	TRBV13	TGTGCCAGCAGCTTAGATCCGTTCGAGCGGGAGGGGTGGAAACGTGAGCAGTTCTTC	CASSLDPFEREGWKREQFF
NA	TRBJ2-1	NA	TRBV10-2	TGCGCCAGCAGTGATGCGAGCGTCTCCTACAATGAGCAGTTCTTC	CASSDASVSYNEQFF
NA	TRBJ1-1	TRBD1	TRBV6-2/TRBV6-3	TGTGCCAGCAGTTACCCGGACAGGTTGGCTTTCTTT	CASSYPDRLAFF
NA	TRBJ2-1	TRBD2	TRBV27	TGTGCCAGCAGTTTATCGCATTTTGGACTAGCGACCTACAATGAGCAGTTCTTC	CASSLSHFGLATYNEQFF
NA	TRBJ2-2	NA	TRBV15	TGTGCCACCAGTAGATTCGCGAACACCGGGGAGCTGTTTTTT	CATSRFANTGELFF
NA	TRBJ2-1	TRBD1	TRBV11-3	TGTGCCAGCAGCTTAGTACAGGGGCAGGGTGAGCAGTTCTTC	CASSLVQGQGEQFF
few	TRBJ2-3	TRBD2	TRBV28	TGTGCCGTGTTGGGGGGGGTTAGCACAGATACGCAGTATTTT	CAVLGGVSTDTQYF
NA	TRBJ1-1	NA	TRBV9	TGTGCCAGCAGCGTAGCTCTGAGGAACACTGAAGCTTTCTTT	CASSVALRNTEAFF
NA	TRBJ1-5	TRBD1	TRBV28	TGTGCCAGCAGTTTCTCGGACAGGGCGCATCAGCCCCAGCATTTT	CASSFSDRAHQPQHF
few	TRBJ1-5	TRBD1	TRBV18	TGTGCCAGCTCGCTAGGACAGGGGGACAATCAGCCCCAGCATTTT	CASSLGQGDNQPQHF
NA	TRBJ1-1	NA	TRBV7-3	TGTGCCAGCAGCTACGGGAACACTGAAGCTTTCTTT	CASSYGNTEAFF
NA	TRBJ2-7	NA	TRBV7-2	TGTGCCAGCAGCTTAGACCGGGTTACCTACGAGCAGTACTTC	CASSLDRVTYEQYF
NA	TRBJ2-7	NA	TRBV6-5	TGTGCCAGCAGGCCCCCGGGGTCCTACGAGCAGTACTTC	CASRPPGSYEQYF
NA	TRBJ2-5	NA	TRBV27	TGTGCCAGCAGTTTATCGGGTAGGGGCGTCCAAGAGACCCAGTACTTC	CASSLSGRGVQETQYF
few	TRBJ1-6	NA	TRBV28	TGTGCCTCGTCAGCGCTAAATTCACCCCTCCACTTT	CASSALNSPLHF
once	TRBJ2-2	NA	TRBV7-8	TGTGCCAGCAGCCCTCTGTATTCCGGGGAGCTGTTTTTT	CASSPLYSGELFF